Detailed here is one T cell receptor beta chain. The antigen this receptor binds is unknown. No much larger clone is present one base from it, and per-base qualities are unavailable. The V and J ends are trimmed by 3 bases and 4 bases, leaving 5 bases between them. The CDR3 starts with the cysteine, ends with the phenylalanine, and has 12 residues. The only DNA kept is the CDR3, 36 bases in frame from the first base. CDR1 is given as SGDLS and CDR2 as YYNGEE, both from the germline V gene. These data belong to a study of cytomegalovirus exposure and HLA in healthy donors (dated by TCRdb to 2016 to 2017). A note on the overall study: According to an earlier analysis of around 600 of the donors, about 190 million T cells yielded 90 million to 130 million unique TCR beta sequences and 276 Gb of sequence data. Approximately 300 gigabases of sequencing data and approximately 91 million unique TCR sequences made up an early release that covered roughly 670 HLA-typed donors. Among the roughly 400 genotyped donors, around 79% belonged to the genetic ancestry cluster associated with self-reported Caucasian donors. The study was designed to test whether signatures of past pathogen exposure could be identified by cataloging public T cell receptors. The study used immunosequencing to profile the T cell repertoires of approximately 690 subjects and linked those repertoires to cytomegalovirus serostatus. In addition to the first cohort of 666 subjects, a separate validation cohort of 120 different subjects was used. High-throughput TCR immunosequencing, statistical association of individual TCRs with disease status, and machine learning were combined to predict cytomegalovirus infection status. A later analysis re-analyzed previously published TCR beta repertoires from roughly 600 donors and added high-resolution HLA genotyping to study TCR occurrence patterns. In the later analysis, no new phenotypic data were used to find candidate immune exposures; instead, reliance was placed on TCR beta sequences and their occurrence across donors. An earlier analysis of around 580 of the donors used high-throughput TCR beta sequencing to judge whether each TCR beta V gene segment behaved as functional or pseudogenic. Donor age, sex, ethnicity and CMV serostatus were collected together with the repertoire data. In a later genetic analysis, genome-wide SNP genotypes for 398 of the 666 donors were used, and that subset was treated as a discovery cohort. All discovery cohort repertoires had been generated using a single sequencing platform. HLA typing covered class I and class II loci at four-digit resolution. The number of donors typed differed by locus, with about 629-630 for A, B, C, DRB1 and DQB1, over 500 for DQA1, 600 to 610 for DPA1, and roughly 450 for DPB1. Because of strong linkage in the cohort, roughly five DR-DQ haplotypes were treated as single units for association and clustering. Among 300 to 500 genotyped donors of the cohort, an average of roughly 230,000 unique TCR beta nucleotide sequences was sequenced per donor, of which 15% to 20% were non-productive. Overall study results and their limits: A later analysis found that TCR association rates varied across HLA loci, with DRB1 alleles showing the most associated TCRs and HLA-C alleles the fewest. According to the authors, the approach could potentially be generalized to other disease states and immunological phenotypes. For the cohort, immune exposure information was limited to CMV serostatus. Because counts were too low, seventeen rarely observed V segments, including chromosome 9 orphons, were excluded from the earlier analysis of fewer than 650 of the donors. An association between a missense DCLRE1C variant and V-gene and J-gene trimming of TCR beta chains was found in a later genetic analysis and replicated in an independent cohort. A later analysis found that most CMV-associated TCR beta chains appeared HLA-restricted, with HLA associations seemingly driven largely by CMV exposure. A later genetic analysis reported fewer N-insertions in productive TCRs among donors in an Asian-associated ancestry cluster than the roughly 670-donor mean. Across donors, most TCR sequences were observed very rarely, whereas some public TCRs were present in many individuals. When HLA alleles, especially DR and DQ, strongly co-occurred, attributing TCR associations to individual alleles was difficult. Correlated functional status among segregating V segments might be attributable to linkage disequilibrium, but an unknown experimental factor could not be ruled out. Broadly in line with IMGT annotations, most TCR beta V segments showed up in productive rearrangements about 90% or about 30% of the time in an earlier analysis of around 550 of the donors. Roughly uniform sequencing depth across donors was assumed in presence/absence analyses, although this assumption may not hold. A later analysis associated roughly 17,000 TCR beta sequences with specific HLA alleles at a false discovery rate of 0.05. A group of highly shared sequence variants was considered likely to be a technical artifact of the sequencing pipeline. Several of the top co-occurrence clusters appeared to be linked to parvovirus B19, influenza, CMV and Epstein-Barr virus, according to a later analysis. In vitro tests confirmed that a few of the cytomegalovirus-associated TCR beta chains recognize cytomegalovirus antigens. In both the original and validation cohorts, the classifier was reported to diagnose cytomegalovirus status with high specificity and sensitivity. Because HLA typing was missing for some donors at each locus, association tests included only the typed subset. In a later analysis, HLA-associated TCR beta chains showed more clonal expansion and lower generation probabilities than non-associated chains that were equally common. The 87-base-pair reads could not distinguish some IMGT-functional V segments, including TRBV6-2 and TRBV6-3, so those segments were excluded. The study listed 164 TCR beta chains as associated with cytomegalovirus. Only TCR beta chains were sequenced in this cohort, and the absence of alpha or paired-chain data limited detectable features. A further reported finding was that TCR beta sequences accurately predicted the HLA-A and HLA-B alleles for most subjects in the first cohort.

The cohort consisted of fewer than 700 healthy bone marrow donors. At the time of sampling, all cohort members were nominally healthy, though unrecorded immune exposures were likely present. The donor tested CMV seropositive, placing the donor among the approximately 290 seropositive members of the cohort. Every donor gave a peripheral blood sample, and the peripheral blood mononuclear cells from that sample were used for TCR beta sequencing. Genomic DNA was extracted from the blood cell samples with the Qiagen DNeasy Blood Extraction Kit. Library preparation used the immunoSEQ multiplex PCR assay. For the multiplex PCR, a mixture combining 60 forward primers for TCR Vbeta segments and 13 reverse primers for TCR Jbeta segments was used. The CDR3 region of rearranged TCR beta genes was amplified from genomic DNA with a multiplex PCR assay. The amplified TCR beta libraries were sequenced on the Illumina HiSeq System as 87-base-pair reads. The study's own analysis went as follows. In a later analysis, tens of millions of unique TCR beta chains were counted across the 650 to 750 repertoires, and roughly 11 million of these chains were shared by at least two donors. Raw reads were error-corrected and collapsed into unique sequences with a nearest-neighbor algorithm that merged closely related sequences to remove PCR and sequencing errors. To assign V, D and J gene segments, CDR3 sequences were aligned to IMGT reference sequences. For a sequence to be retained, at least a six-nucleotide match to both a V gene segment and a J gene segment was required. Rearrangements were classified as productive when the CDR3 lacked stop codons and remained in frame with V and J, and all other rearrangements were classified as non-productive. CDR3 was defined according to IMGT convention as the region running from the second conserved V-encoded cysteine to the conserved J-encoded phenylalanine. The earlier analysis of 587 of the donors excluded sequences that lacked an unambiguous match to a single V gene segment. In an earlier analysis of roughly 500 of the donors, V segments were called functional above 56.7% productive rearrangements and were called segregating when the between-donor standard deviation exceeded 5%. To diagnose cytomegalovirus status from the catalog of TCR beta chain sequences, a statistical classification framework was built. A later analysis assigned V and J genes by comparing TCR nucleotide sequences with IMGT/GENE-DB human TR gene sequences. In a later analysis, CDR3 sequences and most-parsimonious VDJ recombination scenarios were assigned using the TCRdist pipeline. In a later analysis, each TCR beta chain was defined by its CDR3 amino acid sequence together with its V-gene family, and reads without a unique V-gene family were excluded. To address suspected cross-contamination and a sequencing artifact, a later analysis removed roughly 580 highly shared, low-generation-probability nucleotide sequences. For each public chain, a later analysis derived a clonal expansion index from normalized ranks of inferred template counts within each repertoire. Generation probabilities in a later analysis came from a VDJ recombination model fitted to out-of-frame rearrangements, and those results were checked against IGoR. In a later analysis, TCR-TCR, TCR-HLA and TCR-CMV co-occurrence was scored with hypergeometric tests, and a repertoire-size bias correction was applied to TCR pairs. To estimate false discovery rates, a later analysis permuted the HLA or CMV assignments 20 times. In a later analysis, co-occurring TCRs were grouped with DBSCAN, and TCRdist sequence similarity was added when clustering was performed within HLA-allele-positive subsets. For co-occurrence clustering, repertoires with fewer than 30,000 or more than 120,000 public chains were excluded, along with a handful of repertoires with anomalous nucleotide sharing. TCRdb stores this immuneACCESS table with in-frame sequences only. Part of the clones is absent; in the studies checked, under half of the shortfall reflects unresolved V genes, and no reason is known for the rest. The DNA was the basis for D and trimming; V, J and clone size are from that table. This sample comprises approximately 170,000 clones, approximately 70% of them detected only once. The ten top clones hold approximately 4.4% of the sample.

The chain is assembled from TRBV9 and TRBJ1-3; there is no confident call for the D gene. The clonotype was recovered from a man in his late teens or twenties in good health and CMV-seropositive. The sample taken for sequencing was PBMCs. Here is the DNA: TGTGCCAGCAGCGGAGAGGGAAACACCATATATTTT. It translates as CASSGEGNTIYF.